This T cell receptor beta chain emerged from a study of T cells after posttransplantation cyclophosphamide. General study findings and limits: Donor CD8+ memory clones often dominated recipient blood repertoires at later times. Tissue-infiltrating T cells from skin or gut overlapped little with blood T cells. After PTCy, TRB diversity resembled that of CNI/methotrexate controls.

J gave up 3 bases and V 4 bases, and 4 bases lay outside the gene matches. Germline V CDR1 and CDR2: SGHDT, YYEEEE. CDR3 length: 14 amino acids. Treatment was busulfan-fludarabine conditioning, a marrow graft, and cyclophosphamide on days +3 and +4. Sequencing used immunoSEQ multiplex PCR; TCRdb keeps in-frame clones, though not all of them. The sample has approximately 22,000 clones, roughly nine tenths seen once; the top ten hold about 12%. Of note for this clone: The antigen is unknown.

The source is a female patient aged 30 to 45 who received an allogeneic stem cell transplant from an unrelated donor, was CMV-positive, and had no GVHD. The graft donor may have given rise to some T cells. The sequencing used PBMCs, collected after allogeneic stem cell transplant with posttransplant cyclophosphamide. This chain connects TRBV5-6 to TRBJ2-7; the match to TRBD1 covers 10 bases. CDR3 bases: TGTGCCAGCAGCCAGGGACAGGGGTTCTACGAGCAGTACTTC. Its translation is CASSQGQGFYEQYF. Variable domain in full (rest from reference TRBV5-6 and TRBJ2-7): DAGVTQSPTHLIKTRGQQVTLRCSPKSGHDTVSWYQQALGQGPQFIFQYYEEEERQRGNFPDRFSGHQFPNYSSELNVNALLLGDSALYLCASSQGQGFYEQYFGPGTRLTVT.